The clone carrying this TCR beta chain has at least ten counts. Its specificity is not known. The data belong to a study of CD8 T cells in ankylosing spondylitis. The study, taken as a whole, reports: Among TCR beta sequences, a motif of several highly homologous variants appeared characteristic of ankylosing spondylitis blood.

The germline V gene encodes CDR1 SQVTM and CDR2 ANQGSEA. The CDR3 runs to 13 residues. The ends were cut back, 2 bases at V and 10 bases at J, with 17 bases in the middle. Quantitative 5'-RACE with molecular barcodes generated TCR beta libraries. Via MiXCR, TCRdb re-called the 5' RACE reads, giving one row per CDR3 protein. Of 84,000 or so distinct CDR3 sequences detected, 27% appear once; the ten largest clones hold nearly 60%. The chain links TRBV29-1 to TRBJ1-2, with a tentative D call TRBD1 (6 bases). Material: blood, either unsorted or a sorted T cell fraction (not recorded which). The origin of this receptor is a male donor with ankylosing spondylitis or in good health (not recorded which). CDR3 coding DNA: TGCAGCGTTGAAATGCCAGGGGCGACCTACTACACCTTC. Translated: CSVEMPGATYYTF.